This T cell receptor (beta chain) stems from a study of cytomegalovirus exposure and HLA in healthy donors (dated by TCRdb to between 2016 and 2019). Background on the whole study: The 700 or so repertoires of the first cohort and the 120 validation repertoires were produced on the same platform, according to a later analysis. The aim of the study was to test whether cataloging public T cell receptors could identify signatures of past pathogen exposure. Besides the first cohort of hundreds of subjects, a separate validation cohort made up of over a hundred different subjects was used. The study combined high-throughput TCR immunosequencing, statistical association of individual TCRs with disease status, and machine learning to predict cytomegalovirus infection status. Study-level results and caveats: The study gave a list of around 170 TCR beta chains associated with cytomegalovirus. It was suggested by the authors that the approach could potentially be generalized to other disease states and immunological phenotypes. Cytomegalovirus status was reported to be diagnosed by the classifier with high specificity and sensitivity in both the original and validation cohorts. A later analysis lacked HLA typing for the validation cohort, so it scored co-occurrence in that cohort across all 110 or so repertoires. In vitro tests confirmed that three of the cytomegalovirus-associated TCR beta chains recognize cytomegalovirus antigens. In a later analysis, TCRs clustered in the first cohort were found to also tend to co-occur in the 130 or so validation repertoires, with 85% to 95% of cluster scores above 0. Most TCR sequences were observed very rarely across donors, whereas some public TCRs were present in many individuals.

The donors belonged to the validation cohort of 120 subjects, which was separate from the approximately 700-subject first cohort. Library creation used the immunoSEQ multiplex PCR assay. Per the original workflow: A statistical classification framework was developed to diagnose cytomegalovirus status using the catalog of TCR beta chain sequences. This is the immuneACCESS table as TCRdb keeps it, with only in-frame sequences that have V and J called. A part of the clones is gone; compared with another copy, unresolved V genes explain less than half, and the rest is unexplained. V and J calls and clone size are copied from that table; D and trimming were computed from the DNA. Here the sample has 55,000 to 75,000 clones; approximately 94% occur a single time. 1.4% of the sample comes from the top ten. Turning to this clone: Its target antigen remains unknown. It has no much larger one-base neighbor in the sample; base qualities were not kept.

The sequence was collected from a man between 18 and 35 years old in good health and CMV-seropositive. Material for sequencing was PBMCs.

The DNA sequence is given as TGCGCCAGCAGCTCTGGAGGGAGGGTGGCGATACTAGATACGCAGTATTTT. Its translation reads: CASSSGGRVAILDTQYF. The chain is assembled from TRBV5-1 and TRBJ2-3, and TRBD2 matches 7 of the central bases. Germline trimming amounts to 3 bases on V and 5 bases on J, with 15 as the count of junction bases outside the gene matches. Taken from cysteine to phenylalanine, the CDR3 has 17 residues. Only the CDR3 part of the read is kept: 51 bases, read in frame from the first base. The germline V gene encodes CDR1 SGHRS and CDR2 YFSETQ.